The text below deals with one TCR beta chain. Germline V gene lookup returns CDR1 KGHSH and CDR2 LQKENI. This CDR3 is built from 12 residues. V lost 6 bases to trimming and J lost 5 bases; unmatched junction nucleotides: 3. The sample belongs to a study of blood T cell repertoires in COVID-19. The repertoire was sequenced with immunoSEQ multiplex PCR; TCRdb's copy has only in-frame clones and lacks some. The sample shows about 50,000 clones, 86% of them seen only once. Sequenced input: peripheral blood. The chain combines TRBV18 with TRBJ1-2, with TRBD1 identical over 7 bases. This TCR was recovered from a woman aged 60-75 years with acute or convalescent COVID-19. CDR3 DNA: TGTGCCAGCTCGCTACAGGGGTATGGCTACACCTTC. The encoded protein is CASSLQGYGYTF.